This T cell receptor beta chain is from a study of blood T cells in healthy people across ages. This clonotype was counted a few times. Its cognate antigen is unknown. The germline gives CDR1 SGHTA, CDR2 FQGNSA. CDR3 size: 15 residues. V was trimmed by 5 bases and J by 4 bases, leaving 18 bases between them. Study-wide points: Aged donors had fewer naive CD4+ cells and lower diversity than long-lived donors. In the absence of known donor CMV status, changes in expanded clonotypes were possibly confounded.

Alongside a J-beta primer mix, a sample-barcoded 5' primer served in a second PCR lasting roughly 6 to 11 cycles. MiXCR was run by TCRdb on the 5' RACE reads, yielding one entry per CDR3 protein. The sample gives hundreds of thousands of distinct CDR3 sequences, approximately 59% of which show up once; roughly 34% is in the top ten. The chain has TRBV7-2 and TRBJ2-7, with D maybe TRBD1 (6 bases). This receptor was obtained from a man aged 60-69 years in good health. The sequenced sample was blood. The CDR3 loop is CASSPTTGFDYEQYF. CDR3 coding DNA: TGTGCCAGCAGCCCGACGACAGGATTCGATTACGAGCAGTACTTC.